This entry lists 11 T cell receptor beta chains sequenced from one sample in a study of blood T cell repertoires in COVID-19. Sequencing used immunoSEQ multiplex PCR; TCRdb keeps in-frame clones, though not all of them. The sample holds fewer than 200,000 clones; around 86% are singletons and the top ten take just under 25%. The sequenced sample consisted of PBMCs or T cells enriched from blood (not recorded which). These receptors were obtained from a middle-aged woman in a cohort exposed to, infected with or recovered from COVID-19 (not recorded which).

This clone showed up just a few times. This chain uses TRBV27 with TRBJ1-5; TRBD1 agrees at 8 bases. The V and J ends lost 0 bases and 7 bases, in that order; junction bases with no gene match: 5. The CDR3 spans 15 residues. CDR1 and CDR2 from the germline V gene are MNHEY and SMNVEV (reference sequence). The CDR3 spells CASSLSSGGGQPQHF. DNA for the CDR3: TGTGCCAGCAGTTTATCTTCAGGGGGCGGGCAGCCCCAGCATTTT.

The V call is TRBV11-2, the J call TRBJ1-1, with TRBD1 as a possible D gene (5 bases). In germline, CDR1 is SGHAT, CDR2 FQNNGV. Trimming removed 1 base at V and 0 bases at J, with 9 bases between. This CDR3 is built from 15 residues. DNA of the CDR3: TGTGCCAGCAGCTTAGGTAGCAGGGTGAACACTGAAGCTTTCTTT. This gives the protein CASSLGSRVNTEAFF.

This clone is a singleton in its sample. The chain couples TRBV7-2 to TRBJ2-3; 12 bases fit TRBD2. CDR1 is SGHTA and CDR2 is FQGNSA in the germline V gene. V was pared by 3 bases and J by 3 bases, with 4 bases of the junction left unmatched. The length of the CDR3 is 16 residues. The CDR3 DNA follows: TGTGCCAGCAGCTTCCTAGCGGGGGGGAGAACAGATACGCAGTATTTT. This codes for CASSFLAGGRTDTQYF.

The V call is TRBV5-5, the J call TRBJ1-3, with 8 bases identical to TRBD1. CDR1 and CDR2 from the germline V gene are SGHKS and YYEKEE (reference sequence). CDR3 size: 15 residues. J gave up 4 bases and V 0 bases, and 3 bases lay outside the gene matches. CDR3 loop: CASSLARGLGNTIYF. The CDR3 bases are TGTGCCAGCAGCTTGGCCAGGGGGCTCGGAAACACCATATATTTT.

V usage is TRBV5-1 and J usage is TRBJ2-7; 13 bases match TRBD2. The trim removed 4 bases at V and 3 bases at J, leaving 7 bases unmatched. The germline V gene encodes CDR1 SGHRS and CDR2 YFSETQ. The CDR3 sequence is 16 residues long. The CDR3 loop reads CASSPGLAGLRYEQYF. The CDR3 DNA follows: TGCGCCAGCAGCCCGGGACTAGCGGGGTTACGCTACGAGCAGTACTTC.

J is TRBJ2-3 and V is TRBV6-4; D is ambiguous. Deletions cut 0 bases from V and 0 bases from J, with 10 bases between. The CDR3 extends over 16 amino acids. Germline loops: CDR1 MRHNA, CDR2 SNTAGT. CDR3 DNA: TGTGCCAGCAGTGACTCCCCTTCCTCTAGCACAGATACGCAGTATTTT. This encodes CASSDSPSSSTDTQYF.

As concerns this clone: At one end, the junction sequence differs from germline, possibly due to a read error. CDR3 nucleotide sequence: TGTGCCAGTGGGACAGGCCTTCACTGGGAGCCGCTTTTTTTT. This codes for CASGTGLHWEPLFF. The chain joins TRBV27 to TRBJ1-1; 8 nucleotides agree with TRBD1. Germline values: CDR1 MNHEY, CDR2 SMNVEV (reference sequence). The CDR3 is 14 residues long.

V and J are TRBV28 and TRBJ1-1; 8 nucleotides line up with TRBD1. The CDR3 has 15 residues. Trimming at V came to 5 bases and at J to 0 bases, leaving 5 bases not matched to a gene. Germline CDR1 is MDHEN and CDR2 is SYDVKM. Written as DNA, the CDR3 is TGTGCCAGCAGTCCACAGGGGGACTTGAACACTGAAGCTTTCTTT. It translates to CASSPQGDLNTEAFF.

The V gene is TRBV5-8, the J gene TRBJ1-5; 8 nucleotides agree with TRBD1. This CDR3 has 16 residues. The V segment lost 0 bases and the J segment 6 bases; nucleotides outside the gene matches: 8. Germline CDR1 is SGHTS and CDR2 is YDEGEE. CDR3 amino acids: CASSLVRTGLSQPQHF. The CDR3 DNA reads TGTGCCAGCAGCTTGGTCAGGACAGGGCTCTCTCAGCCCCAGCATTTT.

The CDR3 is CATSDIREGTEAFF. In nucleotides, the CDR3 is TGTGCCACCAGTGATATCCGGGAGGGTACTGAAGCTTTCTTT. This chain joins TRBV24-1 and TRBJ1-1; D gene ambiguous. The CDR3 runs 14 residues. Germline V lookup: CDR1 KGHDR, CDR2 SFDVKD. The ends were cut back, 3 bases at V and 5 bases at J, with 12 bases in the middle.

This rearrangement joins TRBV13 to TRBJ1-4, with TRBD1 as a possible D gene (6 bases). The V gene's germline CDR1 is PRHDT and CDR2 FYEKMQ (reference sequence). Trimming removed 5 bases at V and 3 bases at J, with 19 bases between. CDR3 length: 17 amino acids. The CDR3 loop reads CASSPWGQGGSNEKLFF. Written as DNA, the CDR3 is TGTGCCAGCAGCCCTTGGGGGCAGGGCGGCTCTAATGAAAAACTGTTTTTT.